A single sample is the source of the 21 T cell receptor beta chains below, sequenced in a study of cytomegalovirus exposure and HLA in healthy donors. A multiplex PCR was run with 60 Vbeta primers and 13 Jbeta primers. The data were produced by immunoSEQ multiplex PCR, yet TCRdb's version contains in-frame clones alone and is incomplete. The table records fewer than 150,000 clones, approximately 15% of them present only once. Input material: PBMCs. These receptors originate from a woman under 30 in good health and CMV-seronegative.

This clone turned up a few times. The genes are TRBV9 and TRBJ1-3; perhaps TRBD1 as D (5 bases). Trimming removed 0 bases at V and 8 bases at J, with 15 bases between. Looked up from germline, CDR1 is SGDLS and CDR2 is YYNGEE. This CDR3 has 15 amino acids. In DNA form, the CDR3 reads TGTGCCAGCAGCGTAGGGGCAGGGTATGTGGACACCATATATTTT. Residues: CASSVGAGYVDTIYF.

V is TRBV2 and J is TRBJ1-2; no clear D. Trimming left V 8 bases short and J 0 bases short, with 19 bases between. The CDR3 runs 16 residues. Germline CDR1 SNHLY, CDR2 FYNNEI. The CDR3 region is CASGRNSAEPNYGYTF. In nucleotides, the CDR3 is TGTGCCAGCGGGAGGAACAGTGCCGAACCTAACTATGGCTACACCTTC. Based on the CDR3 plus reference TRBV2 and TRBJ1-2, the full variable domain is EPEVTQTPSHQVTQMGQEVILRCVPISNHLYFYWYRQILGQKVEFLVSFYNNEISEKSEIFDDQFSVERPDGSNFTLKIRSTKLEDSAMYFCASGRNSAEPNYGYTFGSGTRLTVV.

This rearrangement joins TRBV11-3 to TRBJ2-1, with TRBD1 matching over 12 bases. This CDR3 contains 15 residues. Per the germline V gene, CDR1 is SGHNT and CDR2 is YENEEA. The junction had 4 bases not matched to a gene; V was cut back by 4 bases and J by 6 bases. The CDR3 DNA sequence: TGTGCCAGCAGCTGGGGACAGGGGGCGCGCAATGAGCAGTTCTTC. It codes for CASSWGQGARNEQFF.

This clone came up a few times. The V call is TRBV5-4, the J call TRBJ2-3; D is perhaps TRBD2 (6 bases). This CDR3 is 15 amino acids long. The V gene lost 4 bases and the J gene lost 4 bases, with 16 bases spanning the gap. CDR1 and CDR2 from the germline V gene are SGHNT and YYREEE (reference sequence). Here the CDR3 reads CASSPGEGSSDTQYF. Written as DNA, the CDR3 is TGTGCCAGCAGCCCGGGAGAGGGCAGCTCAGATACGCAGTATTTT. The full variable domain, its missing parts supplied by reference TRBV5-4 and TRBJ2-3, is ETGVTQSPTHLIKTRGQQVTLRCSSQSGHNTVSWYQQALGQGPQFIFQYYREEENGRGNFPPRFSGLQFPNYSSELNVNALELDDSALYLCASSPGEGSSDTQYFGPGTRLTVL.

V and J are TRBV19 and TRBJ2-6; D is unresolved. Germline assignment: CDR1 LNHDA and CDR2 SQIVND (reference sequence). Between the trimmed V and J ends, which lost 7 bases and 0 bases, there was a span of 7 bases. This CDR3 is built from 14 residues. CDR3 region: CASNYNSGANVLTF. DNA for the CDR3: TGTGCCAGTAATTACAACTCTGGGGCCAACGTCCTGACTTTC.

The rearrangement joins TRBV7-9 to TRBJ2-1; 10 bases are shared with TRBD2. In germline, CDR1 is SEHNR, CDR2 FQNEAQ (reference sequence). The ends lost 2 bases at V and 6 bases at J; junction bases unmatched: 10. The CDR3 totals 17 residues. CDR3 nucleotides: TGTGCCAGCAGCTTATCTTCCCCTAGCGGGAGAGGCAATGAGCAGTTCTTC. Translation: CASSLSSPSGRGNEQFF. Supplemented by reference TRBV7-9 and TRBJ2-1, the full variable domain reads DTGVSQNPRHKITKRGQNVTFRCDPISEHNRLYWYRQTLGQGPEFLTYFQNEAQLEKSRLLSDRFSAERPKGSFSTLEIQRTEQGDSAMYLCASSLSSPSGRGNEQFFGPGTRLTVL.

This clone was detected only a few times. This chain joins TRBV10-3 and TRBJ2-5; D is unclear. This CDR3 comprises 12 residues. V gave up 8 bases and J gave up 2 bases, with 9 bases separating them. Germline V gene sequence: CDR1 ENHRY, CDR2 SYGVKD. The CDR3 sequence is CAIALNQETQYF. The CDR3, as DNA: TGTGCCATCGCACTAAATCAAGAGACCCAGTACTTC.

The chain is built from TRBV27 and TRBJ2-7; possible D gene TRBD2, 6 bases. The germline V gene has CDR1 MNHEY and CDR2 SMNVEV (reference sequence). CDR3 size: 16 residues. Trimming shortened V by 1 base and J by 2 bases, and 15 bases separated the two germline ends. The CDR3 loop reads CASSLLALTSTYEQYF. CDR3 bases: TGTGCCAGCAGTTTATTAGCCCTCACTAGCACCTACGAGCAGTACTTC.

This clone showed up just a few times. The CDR3: CSVEDQGQRLGAQYF. CDR3 DNA: TGCAGCGTTGAAGATCAAGGACAGCGCCTTGGGGCCCAGTACTTC. This chain uses TRBV29-1 with TRBJ2-5, with D possibly matching TRBD1 (6 bases). The CDR3 is 15 amino acids. Trimming pared 0 bases from V and 9 bases from J, leaving 20 bases between. The germline gives CDR1 SQVTM, CDR2 ANQGSEA.

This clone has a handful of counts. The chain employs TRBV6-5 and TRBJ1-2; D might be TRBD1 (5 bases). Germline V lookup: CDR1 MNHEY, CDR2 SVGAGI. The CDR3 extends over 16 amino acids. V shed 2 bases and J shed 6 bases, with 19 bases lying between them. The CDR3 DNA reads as TGTGCCAGCAGTTACAGAGAAAAAGGGGAAGAGGATGGCTACACCTTC. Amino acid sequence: CASSYREKGEEDGYTF.

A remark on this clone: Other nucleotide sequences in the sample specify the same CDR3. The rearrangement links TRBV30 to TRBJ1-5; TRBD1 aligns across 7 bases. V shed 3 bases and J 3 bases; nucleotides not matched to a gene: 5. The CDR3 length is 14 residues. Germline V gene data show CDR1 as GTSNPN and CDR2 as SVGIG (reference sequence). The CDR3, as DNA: TGTGCCTGGAGGCCGGGACAGTCCAATCAGCCCCAGCATTTT. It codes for CAWRPGQSNQPQHF.

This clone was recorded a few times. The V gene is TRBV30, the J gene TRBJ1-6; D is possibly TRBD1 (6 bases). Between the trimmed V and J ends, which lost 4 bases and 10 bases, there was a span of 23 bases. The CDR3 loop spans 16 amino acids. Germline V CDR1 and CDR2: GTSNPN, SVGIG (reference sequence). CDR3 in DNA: TGTGCCTGGATCCCCCCGGGGGGCCCCCTGAGATCACCCCTCCACTTT. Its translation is CAWIPPGGPLRSPLHF.

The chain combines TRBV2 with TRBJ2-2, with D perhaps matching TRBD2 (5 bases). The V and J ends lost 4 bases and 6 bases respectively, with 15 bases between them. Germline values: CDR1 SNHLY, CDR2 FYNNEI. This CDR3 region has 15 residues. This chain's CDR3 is CASSVGRGSPGELFF. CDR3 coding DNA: TGTGCCAGCAGTGTGGGTCGGGGATCTCCCGGGGAGCTGTTTTTT.

In DNA form, the CDR3 reads TGTGCCAGCAGCCGACGGCCCGGGACAGGGCCGGTCGAGCAGTACTTC. Its protein product is CASSRRPGTGPVEQYF. The chain is built from TRBV28 and TRBJ2-7, with 9 bases fitting TRBD1. The CDR3 is 16 residues long. Germline-derived CDR1 and CDR2 are MDHEN and SYDVKM. Losses at the gene ends were 6 bases for V and 6 bases for J; bases not matched to a gene: 15.

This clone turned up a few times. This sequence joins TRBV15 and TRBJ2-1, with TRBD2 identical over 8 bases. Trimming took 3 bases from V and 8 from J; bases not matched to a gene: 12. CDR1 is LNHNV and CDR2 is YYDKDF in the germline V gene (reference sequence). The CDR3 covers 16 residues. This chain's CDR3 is CATSRHPGLEGYEQFF. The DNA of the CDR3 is TGTGCCACCAGCAGGCACCCGGGACTAGAAGGCTATGAGCAGTTCTTC.

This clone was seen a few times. The DNA of the CDR3 is TGTGCCAGCAGCTTAAGGGGAGGGGATCGGACTAATGAAAAACTGTTTTTT. Protein sequence: CASSLRGGDRTNEKLFF. V usage is TRBV7-9 and J usage is TRBJ1-4, with a possible D match to TRBD1 (5 bases). This CDR3 has 17 amino acids. Germline V gene sequence: CDR1 SEHNR, CDR2 FQNEAQ (reference sequence). V lost 2 bases and J lost 2, with 15 bases in between.

CDR3 sequence (DNA): TGTGCCAGCATCGGACAGGGCTGGTACTATGGCTACACCTTC. Translation gives CASIGQGWYYGYTF. The chain links TRBV19 to TRBJ1-2, with TRBD1 matching over 8 bases. The CDR3 is 14 residues long. The V segment lost 9 bases and the J segment 3 bases; nucleotides outside the gene matches: 9. The germline V gene encodes CDR1 LNHDA and CDR2 SQIVND (reference sequence). Drawing the rest from reference TRBV19 and TRBJ1-2, the complete variable domain is DGGITQSPKYLFRKEGQNVTLSCEQNLNHDAMYWYRQDPGQGLRLIYYSQIVNDFQKGDIAEGYSVSREKKESFPLTVTSAQKNPTAFYLCASIGQGWYYGYTFGSGTRLTVV.

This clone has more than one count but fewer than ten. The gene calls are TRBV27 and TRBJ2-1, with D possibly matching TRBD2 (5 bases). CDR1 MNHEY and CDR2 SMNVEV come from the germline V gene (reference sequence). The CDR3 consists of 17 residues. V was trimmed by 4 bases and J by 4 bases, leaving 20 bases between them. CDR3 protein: CASSSLYRAPGYNEQFF. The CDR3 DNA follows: TGTGCCAGCAGTTCTTTATACCGGGCCCCGGGGTACAATGAGCAGTTCTTC.

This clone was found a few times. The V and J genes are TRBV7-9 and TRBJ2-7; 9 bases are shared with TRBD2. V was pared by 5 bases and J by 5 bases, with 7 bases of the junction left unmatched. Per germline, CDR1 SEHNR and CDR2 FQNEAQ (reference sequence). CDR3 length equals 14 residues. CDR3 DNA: TGTGCCAGCAGCCCACTGGGACTAGCAGACGAGCAGTACTTC. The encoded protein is CASSPLGLADEQYF.

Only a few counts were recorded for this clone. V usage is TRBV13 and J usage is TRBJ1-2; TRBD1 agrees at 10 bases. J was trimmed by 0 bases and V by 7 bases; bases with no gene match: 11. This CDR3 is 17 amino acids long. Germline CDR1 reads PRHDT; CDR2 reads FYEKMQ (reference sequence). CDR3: CASTLDRDRGANYGYTF. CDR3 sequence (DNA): TGTGCCAGCACCCTTGACCGGGACAGGGGAGCTAACTATGGCTACACCTTC. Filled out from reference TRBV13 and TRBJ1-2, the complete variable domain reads AAGVIQSPRHLIKEKRETATLKCYPIPRHDTVYWYQQGPGQDPQFLISFYEKMQSDKGSIPDRFSAQQFSDYHSELNMSSLELGDSALYFCASTLDRDRGANYGYTFGSGTRLTVV.

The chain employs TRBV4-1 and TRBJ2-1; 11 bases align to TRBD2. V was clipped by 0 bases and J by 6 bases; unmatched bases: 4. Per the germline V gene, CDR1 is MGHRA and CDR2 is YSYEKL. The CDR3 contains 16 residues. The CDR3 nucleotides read TGCGCCAGCAGCCAAGACGGGACTAGCGGTATCAATGAGCAGTTCTTC. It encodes CASSQDGTSGINEQFF.